These 16 T cell receptor beta chains were all obtained from the same sample, sequenced in a study of T cell repertoires in cytomegalovirus infection. One entry per CDR3 protein, called by TCRdb with MiXCR from the reads. Here the sample spans approximately 260,000 distinct CDR3 sequences, approximately 22% being singletons. No antigen has been identified for these receptors. The sequenced sample was cultured PBMCs, obtained from culture after CMV antigen stimulation. These receptors all come from a human donor in good health (CMV status not recorded). Some clones in this sample may be carry-over from other donors' samples.

There are many counts of this clonotype. The chain uses TRBV7-2 and TRBJ2-1, with D maybe TRBD1 (6 bases). Deletions cut 1 base from V and 8 bases from J, with 9 bases between. CDR1 and CDR2 from the germline V gene are SGHTA and FQGNSA. The CDR3 length is 13 residues. The CDR3 coding sequence is TGTGCCAGCAGCTTAGATCAGGGGCATGAGCAGTTCTTC. Amino acids: CASSLDQGHEQFF.

This clonotype was seen a handful of times. The chain couples TRBV5-4 to TRBJ2-5; TRBD2 might be the D (5 bases). Between the trimmed V and J ends, which lost 4 bases and 5 bases, there was a span of 18 bases. Germline loops: CDR1 SGHNT, CDR2 YYREEE (reference sequence). The CDR3 loop spans 15 amino acids. CDR3 in DNA: TGTGCCAGCAGCGCTCAAGTGGGGAGAGGGGAGACCCAGTACTTC. Protein sequence: CASSAQVGRGETQYF.

This clonotype was detected only a few times. The rearrangement links TRBV7-2 to TRBJ2-7; 7 positions agree with TRBD2. The junction had 9 bases not matched to a gene; V was cut back by 6 bases and J by 7 bases. CDR3 size: 13 residues. Germline V gene sequence: CDR1 SGHTA, CDR2 FQGNSA. CDR3 residues: CASRPRLAGEQYF. CDR3 DNA: TGTGCCAGCAGGCCCCGACTAGCTGGGGAGCAGTACTTC.

This clonotype occurred a few times. The gene calls are TRBV19 and TRBJ1-2; 8 bases match TRBD1. The CDR3 consists of 15 residues. Losses at the gene ends were 5 bases for V and 7 bases for J; bases not matched to a gene: 12. Germline CDR1 reads LNHDA; CDR2 reads SQIVND (reference sequence). The CDR3 is CASSVDRAAIGGYTF. In DNA, the CDR3 is TGTGCCAGTAGTGTGGACAGGGCGGCTATCGGTGGCTACACCTTC.

The chain couples TRBV11-2 to TRBJ2-3; D tentatively fits TRBD1 or TRBD2 (5 bases each). V was clipped by 5 bases and J by 6 bases, with 18 bases between them. Germline V gene lookup returns CDR1 SGHAT and CDR2 FQNNGV. This CDR3 has 15 residues. Written as DNA, the CDR3 is TGTGCCAGCAGCAACACGGGGCGTTGGTGGGATACGCAGTATTTT. Its protein is CASSNTGRWWDTQYF.

This clonotype was found many times. The chain joins TRBV7-8 to TRBJ1-4; 7 bases align to TRBD1. V lost 1 base, J lost 6 bases, and 14 bases stayed unmatched. Germline CDR1 and CDR2: SGHVS and FQNEAQ. The CDR3 runs 18 residues. CDR3 residues: CASSLVATGSVSDEKLFF. CDR3 DNA: TGTGCCAGCAGCTTAGTGGCGACAGGGTCGGTGTCAGATGAAAAACTGTTTTTT.

The CDR3 bases are TGTGCCAGCAGCTTAGACAGGACAAAAGCTTTCTTT. Its protein is CASSLDRTKAFF. V and J are TRBV7-2 and TRBJ1-1, with D possibly TRBD1 on 5 matching bases. The V end was cut by 1 base, the J end by 9 bases, with 9 bases between. This CDR3 has 12 amino acids. Germline-derived CDR1 and CDR2 are SGHTA and FQGNSA.

The chain is built from TRBV19 and TRBJ1-5; D is undetermined. Germline V gene data show CDR1 as LNHDA and CDR2 as SQIVND (reference sequence). There are 14 residues in the CDR3. Between the trimmed V and J ends, which lost 3 bases and 1 base, there was a span of 7 bases. CDR3 nucleotide sequence: TGTGCCAGTAGTATGGGGAGCAGCAATCAGCCCCAGCATTTT. Protein sequence: CASSMGSSNQPQHF.

This clonotype has a count of ten or more. J is TRBJ2-7 and V is TRBV10-3; D possibly matches TRBD1 or TRBD2 (5 bases each). Trimming took off 5 bases at V and 0 bases at J, with 11 bases between the two ends. This CDR3 has 14 residues. Germline values: CDR1 ENHRY, CDR2 SYGVKD. The CDR3 region is CAISPGAASYEQYF. CDR3 DNA: TGTGCCATCAGTCCCGGGGCGGCCTCCTACGAGCAGTACTTC.

This clonotype was detected many times. The CDR3 here is CASSRTGPTGYTF. The CDR3, as DNA: TGTGCCAGCAGTAGGACAGGGCCCACGGGCTACACCTTC. The chain joins TRBV12-3 or TRBV12-4 to TRBJ1-2; TRBD1 matches at 8 bases. Unmatched junction bases numbered 7, after V lost 5 bases and J lost 8 bases. The CDR3 consists of 13 residues.

The rearrangement links TRBV7-9 to TRBJ2-1; 9 positions match TRBD2. Losses at the gene ends were 5 bases for V and 4 bases for J; bases not matched to a gene: 9. Looked up from germline, CDR1 is SEHNR and CDR2 is FQNEAQ (reference sequence). This CDR3 is 16 amino acids long. The CDR3 DNA follows: TGTGCCAGCAGCACCGTGACTAGCGGAGGTTACAATGAGCAGTTCTTC. This encodes CASSTVTSGGYNEQFF.

This clonotype was observed a handful of times. CDR3 sequence (DNA): TGCAGTGCCTTGGGGGGTAGCGGGGCTTACAATGAGCAGTTCTTC. This gives the protein CSALGGSGAYNEQFF. This rearrangement joins TRBV20-1 to TRBJ2-1, with 8 bases lining up with TRBD2. The CDR3 consists of 15 residues. CDR1 DFQATT and CDR2 SNEGSKA come from the germline V gene (reference sequence). V shed 6 bases and J 4 bases; nucleotides not matched to a gene: 11.

This clonotype was seen at least ten times. The chain employs TRBV7-2 and TRBJ2-3, with D unresolved. Germline V lookup: CDR1 SGHTA, CDR2 FQGNSA. Trimming pared 3 bases from V and 0 bases from J, leaving 7 bases between. The CDR3 loop spans 14 amino acids. The CDR3: CASSFQPSTDTQYF. Here the CDR3 DNA reads TGTGCCAGCAGCTTTCAACCGAGCACAGATACGCAGTATTTT.

This clonotype was detected many times. The genes are TRBV7-2 and TRBJ1-1; D is unclear. The CDR3 has 12 residues. Germline CDR1 is SGHTA and CDR2 is FQGNSA. Deletions cut 2 bases from V and 5 bases from J, with 6 bases between. In nucleotides, the CDR3 is TGTGCCAGCAGCTTAAGGGTTACTGAAGCTTTCTTT. This sequence encodes CASSLRVTEAFF. Using reference TRBV7-2 and TRBJ1-1 for the parts outside the CDR3, the full variable domain is GAGVSQSPSNKVTEKGKDVELRCDPISGHTALYWYRQSLGQGLEFLIYFQGNSAPDKSGLPSDRFSAERTGGSVSTLTIQRTQQEDSAVYLCASSLRVTEAFFGQGTRLTVV.

CDR3 sequence (DNA): TGTGCCAGCAGTCTCGGGATAGCGGGAGGGAATGAGCAGTTCTTC. This translates into CASSLGIAGGNEQFF. This sequence joins TRBV6-5 and TRBJ2-1; 11 bases are a match to TRBD2. In germline, CDR1 is MNHEY, CDR2 SVGAGI. V lost 5 bases, J lost 7 bases, and 7 bases stayed unmatched. This CDR3 contains 15 residues.

This clonotype was detected many times. For the CDR3, the DNA is TGTGCCAGCAGAATCACAGATACGCAGTATTTT. This gives the protein CASRITDTQYF. The chain employs TRBV12-3 or TRBV12-4 and TRBJ2-3; D remains ambiguous. V lost 6 bases and J lost 2, with 3 bases in between. The CDR3 consists of 11 residues.